The next 30 T cell receptor beta chains were all read from a single sample in a study of blood T cell repertoires in COVID-19. Using immunoSEQ multiplex PCR, the repertoire was profiled, and TCRdb retains in-frame clones only, with some absent. This table holds about 300,000 clones, roughly 87% found once. Sequencing input: peripheral blood. The receptors come from a young man with active or convalescent COVID-19.

The chain recombines TRBV19 with TRBJ2-2; TRBD2 is a possible D gene (6 bases). V was clipped by 1 base and J by 7 bases, with 13 bases between them. The CDR3 consists of 15 residues. In germline, CDR1 is LNHDA, CDR2 SQIVND (reference sequence). CDR3 nucleotides: TGTGCCAGTAGTATAGTGGGGGGAGCTGGCGGGGAGCTGTTTTTT. The encoded protein is CASSIVGGAGGELFF.

The chain links TRBV6-1 to TRBJ2-7; 9 bases map to TRBD2. The junction had 8 bases not matched to a gene; V was cut back by 0 bases and J by 5 bases. The CDR3 extends over 16 amino acids. CDR1 and CDR2 (germline): MNHNS, SASEGT. This CDR3 is CASSEAAPSGTHEQYF. For the CDR3, the DNA is TGTGCCAGCAGTGAAGCGGCGCCTAGCGGGACCCACGAGCAGTACTTC.

The chain carries TRBV21-1 and TRBJ1-4. TRBV21-1 is given as a pseudogene. The CDR3 loop spans 19 amino acids. The CDR3 loop reads CASSTPGTARLATNEKLFF. The CDR3 DNA sequence: TGTGCCAGCAGCACCCCCGGGACCGCCAGACTAGCAACTAATGAAAAACTGTTTTTT.

The rearrangement links TRBV3-1 (or the pseudogene TRBV3-2) to TRBJ2-5, with D possibly matching TRBD1 (6 bases). The germline gives CDR1 LGHDT, CDR2 YNNKEL (reference sequence). The CDR3 spans 12 residues. V was clipped by 6 bases and J by 9 bases, with 14 bases between them. The CDR3 nucleotides read TGTGCCAGCAGTTCAGGAGAGGGGGCCCAGTACTTC. Translation gives CASSSGEGAQYF.

The chain combines TRBV27 with TRBJ2-5, with TRBD2 identical over 8 bases. The CDR3 loop spans 13 amino acids. V was pared by 4 bases and J by 4 bases, with 2 bases of the junction left unmatched. CDR1 and CDR2 from the germline V gene are MNHEY and SMNVEV (reference sequence). Here the CDR3 DNA reads TGTGCCAGCAGTTCAGGACTAGCAGAGACCCAGTACTTC. The encoded protein is CASSSGLAETQYF.

The chain is built from TRBV5-1 and TRBJ2-7; D is undetermined. Germline values: CDR1 SGHRS, CDR2 YFSETQ. This CDR3 spans 13 amino acids. V lost 4 bases, J lost 3 bases, and 11 bases lay in between. CDR3 region: CASSKELGYEQYF. The CDR3 DNA reads as TGCGCCAGCAGCAAGGAGCTAGGCTACGAGCAGTACTTC.

The chain combines TRBV4-1 with TRBJ2-7; 9 bases align to TRBD2. The CDR3 runs 15 residues. Trimming cost V 6 bases and J 0 bases; bases outside gene matches: 6. Looked up from germline, CDR1 is MGHRA and CDR2 is YSYEKL. The CDR3 loop is CASSQISGSSYEQYF. The CDR3 nucleotides read TGCGCCAGCAGTCAAATTAGCGGGAGCTCCTACGAGCAGTACTTC.

This clone was found a few times. This chain links TRBV28 with TRBJ1-1, with TRBD1 identical over 8 bases. V lost 11 bases and J lost 5; bases outside the gene matches: 16. The CDR3 sequence is 15 residues long. The germline V gene has CDR1 MDHEN and CDR2 SYDVKM. The CDR3 region is CAGGIGGNRGTEAFF. The CDR3 DNA follows: TGTGCCGGGGGTATCGGGGGAAACAGGGGGACTGAAGCTTTCTTT. The complete variable domain, with remaining parts taken from reference TRBV28 and TRBJ1-1, reads DVKVTQSSRYLVKRTGEKVFLECVQDMDHENMFWYRQDPGLGLRLIYFSYDVKMKEKGDIPEGYSVSREKKERFSLILESASTNQTSMYLCAGGIGGNRGTEAFFGQGTRLTVV.

The chain employs TRBV28 and TRBJ1-2; the match to TRBD1 covers 7 bases. The V gene end was trimmed by 4 bases and the J gene end by 8 bases; junction bases not matched to a gene: 7. The CDR3 has 13 amino acids. Germline-derived CDR1 and CDR2 are MDHEN and SYDVKM. The CDR3 protein is CASSSTGFGGYTF. CDR3 DNA sequence: TGTGCCAGCAGTTCGACAGGGTTCGGAGGCTACACCTTC.

The V and J genes are TRBV7-9 and TRBJ2-7; TRBD2 is a possible D gene (5 bases). This CDR3 has 15 amino acids. The V end was cut by 5 bases, the J end by 0 bases, with 14 bases between. The germline gives CDR1 SEHNR, CDR2 FQNEAQ (reference sequence). CDR3: CASSAAGSSSYEQYF. The CDR3, as DNA: TGTGCCAGCAGCGCGGCGGGCTCGAGCTCCTACGAGCAGTACTTC.

This chain connects TRBV25-1 to TRBJ1-1; D is unclear. The V end was cut by 1 base, the J end by 4 bases, with 4 bases between. The CDR3 contains 12 residues. Looked up from germline, CDR1 is MGHDK and CDR2 is SYGVNS. The CDR3 region has the DNA TGTGCCAGCAGTGAATCTAGCACTGAAGCTTTCTTT. It is translated as CASSESSTEAFF.

The V gene is TRBV6-5, the J gene TRBJ2-3; the match to TRBD2 covers 7 bases. Germline-derived CDR1 and CDR2 are MNHEY and SVGAGI. The V and J ends lost 6 bases and 0 bases, in that order; junction bases with no gene match: 6. The CDR3 has 15 amino acids. The CDR3 reads CASRLLAVSTDTQYF. The CDR3, as DNA: TGTGCCAGCAGGCTTCTAGCGGTCAGCACAGATACGCAGTATTTT.

The chain joins TRBV7-9 to TRBJ1-1; D possibly corresponds to TRBD1 (6 bases). V was trimmed by 10 bases and J by 1 base, leaving 13 bases between them. This CDR3 has 13 amino acids. CDR1 and CDR2 (germline): SEHNR, FQNEAQ (reference sequence). This chain's CDR3 is CATPGQENTEAFF. The CDR3 nucleotides are TGTGCCACTCCGGGACAAGAGAACACTGAAGCTTTCTTT.

V and J are TRBV19 and TRBJ2-3; maybe TRBD1 (5 bases). Germline V CDR1 and CDR2: LNHDA, SQIVND (reference sequence). Trimming pared 6 bases from V and 6 bases from J, leaving 13 bases between. The CDR3 spans 13 residues. The CDR3 DNA follows: TGTGCCAGTAGGGGGCATGCCCGGGATACGCAGTATTTT. Translated, it gives CASRGHARDTQYF.

The V call is TRBV5-6, the J call TRBJ1-4, with a weak D call TRBD1 (6 bases). Trimming removed 2 bases at V and 4 bases at J, with 18 bases between. Germline CDR1 and CDR2: SGHDT and YYEEEE. CDR3 length equals 17 residues. CDR3 in amino acids: CASSFGRLGGLNEKLFF. The CDR3 DNA is TGTGCCAGCAGCTTTGGCAGATTGGGGGGGCTTAATGAAAAACTGTTTTTT.

V and J are TRBV7-9 and TRBJ1-1; D gene unclear. This CDR3 region has 18 residues. The V end lost 5 bases, the J end lost 4 bases, and 26 bases lay between the germline ends. The germline gives CDR1 SEHNR, CDR2 FQNEAQ (reference sequence). This CDR3 is CASSPIAIERLWGTEAFF. CDR3 DNA sequence: TGTGCCAGCAGCCCTATAGCGATTGAGCGGTTGTGGGGCACTGAAGCTTTCTTT.

This chain uses TRBV27 with TRBJ2-1, with a weak D call TRBD2 (6 bases). Germline V gene lookup returns CDR1 MNHEY and CDR2 SMNVEV (reference sequence). The CDR3 is 13 amino acids. The V gene lost 5 bases and the J gene lost 9 bases, with 14 bases spanning the gap. CDR3 sequence reads: CASSPYSGGEQFF. In DNA form, the CDR3 reads TGTGCCAGCAGTCCCTATAGCGGCGGTGAGCAGTTCTTC.

This sequence joins TRBV4-1 and TRBJ2-7, with 7 bases identical to TRBD2. The CDR3 is made up of 14 amino acids. Germline lookup yields CDR1 MGHRA and CDR2 YSYEKL. V gave up 3 bases and J gave up 7 bases; unmatched junction bases: 9. The CDR3 DNA reads as TGCGCCAGCAGCCAGGGGGAGGGGCGCGGGGAGCAGTACTTC. Translated: CASSQGEGRGEQYF.

This clone was observed a handful of times. The V gene is TRBV6-5, the J gene TRBJ1-6; D remains ambiguous. Germline-derived CDR1 and CDR2 are MNHEY and SVGAGI. With 6 bases removed from V and 7 bases from J, the gap between germline ends came to 10 bases. The CDR3 totals 13 residues. In DNA form, the CDR3 reads TGTGCCAGCAGCCGACTTGAGAATTCACCCCTCCACTTT. It translates to CASSRLENSPLHF.

This clone has only a few counts. The chain uses TRBV6-1 and TRBJ1-5; 8 bases match TRBD1. The J segment lost 7 bases and the V segment lost 2 bases, leaving 7 bases of the junction unmatched. This CDR3 has 15 amino acids. From germline, CDR1 is MNHNS and CDR2 SASEGT. The CDR3 here is CASSETWTGWQPQHF. CDR3 bases: TGTGCCAGCAGTGAAACCTGGACAGGGTGGCAGCCCCAGCATTTT.

The chain recombines TRBV14 with TRBJ2-7; 7 nucleotides agree with TRBD1. V dropped 3 bases and J dropped 2; count of bases not matched to a gene: 10. The CDR3 consists of 16 residues. The germline V gene encodes CDR1 SGHDN and CDR2 FVKESK. CDR3 protein: CASSHRPGQTPYEQYF. In DNA, the CDR3 is TGTGCCAGCAGCCACAGACCGGGACAGACGCCCTACGAGCAGTACTTC.

The genes are TRBV6-5 and TRBJ1-5, with D tentatively TRBD1 (6 bases). The CDR3 covers 15 residues. Germline CDR1 reads MNHEY; CDR2 reads SVGAGI. The V gene lost 0 bases and the J gene lost 7 bases, with 13 bases spanning the gap. The CDR3 DNA reads as TGTGCCAGCAGTTACTCGCAGGGGACGGGGCAGCCCCAGCATTTT. Protein sequence: CASSYSQGTGQPQHF.

This chain uses TRBV4-1 with TRBJ1-4; 7 nucleotides line up with TRBD1. V was pared by 8 bases and J by 5 bases, with 11 bases of the junction left unmatched. CDR1 is MGHRA and CDR2 is YSYEKL in the germline V gene. This CDR3 spans 15 amino acids. The CDR3 DNA reads as TGCGCCAGCGCACAGGGGATAGGATTAAATGAAAAACTGTTTTTT. This sequence encodes CASAQGIGLNEKLFF.

Only a few counts were recorded for this clone. The rearrangement uses TRBV6-5 and TRBJ1-2; the match to TRBD1 covers 11 bases. CDR1 and CDR2 from the germline V gene are MNHEY and SVGAGI. CDR3 length: 14 amino acids. Trimming removed 6 bases from V and 7 bases from J; junction bases left unmatched: 7. CDR3 nucleotide sequence: TGTGCCAGCAGACGGACAGGGGGCGCCCCTGGCTACACCTTC. This gives the protein CASRRTGGAPGYTF.

CDR3 DNA sequence: TGTGCCAGCAGCTCATTCCCCGGGGGTTCTTCGAACATTCAGTACTTC. This codes for CASSSFPGGSSNIQYF. This chain connects TRBV7-2 to TRBJ2-4, with D perhaps matching TRBD2 (6 bases). Germline values: CDR1 SGHTA, CDR2 FQGNSA. The V end lost 4 bases, the J end lost 7 bases, and 20 bases lay between the germline ends. This CDR3 spans 16 amino acids. Combining the CDR3 with reference TRBV7-2 and TRBJ2-4 gives the whole variable domain GAGVSQSPSNKVTEKGKDVELRCDPISGHTALYWYRQSLGQGLEFLIYFQGNSAPDKSGLPSDRFSAERTGGSVSTLTIQRTQQEDSAVYLCASSSFPGGSSNIQYFGAGTRLSVL.

The chain employs TRBV5-1 and TRBJ2-1, with 8 bases matching TRBD1. The junction had 16 bases not matched to a gene; V was cut back by 2 bases and J by 12 bases. Germline CDR1 is SGHRS and CDR2 is YFSETQ. The CDR3 runs to 16 residues. CDR3 amino acids: CASSLKPLSQGAWQFF. In DNA form, the CDR3 reads TGCGCCAGCAGCTTAAAACCCTTGTCTCAGGGGGCTTGGCAGTTCTTC.

The rearrangement joins TRBV6-5 to TRBJ1-1; D unclear. Germline V CDR1 and CDR2: MNHEY, SVGAGI. This CDR3 contains 14 residues. V lost 0 bases to trimming and J lost 2 bases, with 7 bases between them. CDR3 bases: TGTGCCAGCAGTTACTCGCGCCAAAACACTGAAGCTTTCTTT. It codes for CASSYSRQNTEAFF.

The chain recombines TRBV9 with TRBJ2-1, with a tentative D call TRBD1 (6 bases). The CDR3 is 12 residues long. Germline V CDR1 and CDR2: SGDLS, YYNGEE. Trimming cost V 3 bases and J 15 bases, with 16 bases left between them. The CDR3 sequence: CASSASVGARFF. The CDR3 nucleotides read TGTGCCAGCAGCGCCTCGGTGGGGGCGCGGTTCTTC.

The chain recombines TRBV7-3 with TRBJ2-2, with 9 nucleotides matching TRBD1. The CDR3 sequence is 15 residues long. In germline, CDR1 is SGHTA, CDR2 FQGTGA. V lost 4 bases to trimming and J lost 2 bases; unmatched junction nucleotides: 2. In DNA form, the CDR3 reads TGTGCCAGCAGCTATACAGGGGGCAACACCGGGGAGCTGTTTTTT. It codes for CASSYTGGNTGELFF.

V usage is TRBV12-5 and J usage is TRBJ1-5; weak D call: TRBD1 (5 bases). Germline CDR1 reads LGHNT; CDR2 reads FRNRAP. V was clipped by 1 base and J by 3 bases, with 19 bases between them. This CDR3 region has 18 residues. In DNA, the CDR3 is TGTGCTAGTGGTTTGGGAAGCTCGGCAGGGAAGGTCAATCAGCCCCAGCATTTT. This encodes CASGLGSSAGKVNQPQHF.